These 30 T cell receptor beta chains originate from one sample sequenced in a study of blood T cell repertoires in COVID-19. Only in-frame clones appear in the TCRdb table, and some are missing; sequencing was by immunoSEQ multiplex PCR. The top ten hold 5.1% of the sample, which has under 85,000 clones, 85% to 90% seen once. The sequencing input was peripheral blood. The receptors here all came from a man at least 80 years old with acute or convalescent COVID-19.

V gene TRBV27 combines with J gene TRBJ1-2, with unresolved D. The CDR3 contains 13 residues. Germline V lookup: CDR1 MNHEY, CDR2 SMNVEV (reference sequence). Trimming shortened V by 3 bases and J by 6 bases, and 11 bases separated the two germline ends. In nucleotides, the CDR3 is TGTGCCAGCAGTTTTCGAGGTTTTAATGGCTACACCTTC. Amino acid sequence: CASSFRGFNGYTF.

The chain joins TRBV27 to TRBJ1-1, with 11 nucleotides matching TRBD1. The trim removed 5 bases at V and 3 bases at J, leaving 5 bases unmatched. The CDR3 runs to 15 residues. CDR1 and CDR2 from the germline V gene are MNHEY and SMNVEV (reference sequence). The CDR3 here is CASSPRDRGDTEAFF. In DNA, the CDR3 is TGTGCCAGCAGTCCCAGGGACAGGGGGGACACTGAAGCTTTCTTT.

The rearrangement links TRBV7-2 to TRBJ1-5; a possible D gene is TRBD1 (6 bases). The CDR3 loop spans 15 amino acids. V shed 2 bases and J shed 7 bases, with 15 bases lying between them. CDR1 and CDR2 from the germline V gene are SGHTA and FQGNSA. The CDR3 DNA sequence: TGTGCCAGCAGCTTATGGCAGGGGCAGGGACAGCCCCAGCATTTT. Protein product: CASSLWQGQGQPQHF.

The chain recombines TRBV4-2 with TRBJ2-1, with a possible D match to TRBD2 (6 bases). Germline V CDR1 and CDR2: LGHNA, YNFKEQ. The CDR3 length is 14 residues. The V gene lost 0 bases and the J gene lost 13 bases, with 16 bases spanning the gap. The CDR3 protein is CASSQDVGGIYQFF. The CDR3 bases are TGTGCCAGCAGCCAAGATGTAGGCGGGATTTACCAGTTCTTC.

This chain uses TRBV5-1 with TRBJ2-3; TRBD1 is a possible D gene (6 bases). Germline V gene data show CDR1 as SGHRS and CDR2 as YFSETQ. V lost 3 bases and J lost 5, with 13 bases in between. The CDR3 loop spans 14 amino acids. The CDR3 DNA reads TGCGCCAGCAGCTCTACAGGGAAGGGAGATACGCAGTATTTT. Protein product: CASSSTGKGDTQYF.

The chain uses TRBV21-1 and TRBJ2-7; TRBD2, the table's D call, was not compared with the DNA. TRBV21-1 represents a pseudogene. The CDR3 consists of 18 residues. The CDR3: CASSKDPTSGRTSYEQYF. The DNA of the CDR3 is TGTGCCAGCAGCAAAGATCCGACTAGCGGGAGGACCTCCTACGAGCAGTACTTC.

The CDR3 DNA reads TGCGCCAGCAGGGTCCAGGGGGCTAGAAACACTGAAGCTTTCTTT. This translates into CASRVQGARNTEAFF. The chain employs TRBV5-1 and TRBJ1-1, with TRBD1 matching over 8 bases. CDR3 length: 15 amino acids. Germline CDR1 is SGHRS and CDR2 is YFSETQ. J lost 2 bases, V lost 5 bases, and 8 bases had no gene match.

The genes are TRBV7-2 and TRBJ2-5, with a weak D call TRBD2 (5 bases). CDR3 length: 15 residues. The germline V and J ends were trimmed by 4 bases and 2 bases, with 14 bases remaining between them. CDR1 SGHTA and CDR2 FQGNSA come from the germline V gene. The chain's CDR3 is CASSSQPPGQETQYF. Here the CDR3 DNA reads TGTGCCAGCAGCTCCCAGCCCCCGGGGCAAGAGACCCAGTACTTC.

This chain joins TRBV19 and TRBJ2-2; no firm D call. Germline values: CDR1 LNHDA, CDR2 SQIVND (reference sequence). The ends were cut back, 5 bases at V and 1 base at J, with 8 bases in the middle. The CDR3 contains 14 residues. CDR3 DNA: TGTGCCAGTAGTCTCCGGAGGAACACCGGGGAGCTGTTTTTT. This translates into CASSLRRNTGELFF.

CDR3 DNA sequence: TGTGCCAGCAGTTTACGCTTGGGCCTTTTAGGAGGAGAGACCCAGTACTTC. This encodes CASSLRLGLLGGETQYF. The chain is built from TRBV27 and TRBJ2-5, with a possible D match to TRBD2 (5 bases). The CDR3 totals 17 residues. Germline values: CDR1 MNHEY, CDR2 SMNVEV (reference sequence). V was pared by 2 bases and J by 4 bases, with 20 bases between.

The chain couples TRBV6-1 to TRBJ1-5; the D gene is possibly TRBD1 (5 bases). The V gene's germline CDR1 is MNHNS and CDR2 SASEGT. The germline V and J ends were trimmed by 4 bases and 2 bases, with 18 bases remaining between them. This CDR3 region has 17 residues. The CDR3 loop reads CASSGASRVSGNQPQHF. The CDR3 DNA sequence: TGTGCCAGCAGTGGGGCTTCCAGGGTATCGGGCAATCAGCCCCAGCATTTT.

The V gene is TRBV5-4, the J gene TRBJ1-3, with D perhaps matching TRBD1 (5 bases). The germline gives CDR1 SGHNT, CDR2 YYREEE (reference sequence). This CDR3 contains 16 residues. Trimming stripped 0 bases from V and 0 bases from J, with 10 bases between. CDR3 sequence: CASSLAGQGSGNTIYF. The CDR3 region has the DNA TGTGCCAGCAGCTTGGCCGGCCAGGGCTCTGGAAACACCATATATTTT.

The J gene is TRBJ1-5, the V gene TRBV6-5, with D unclear. Germline-derived CDR1 and CDR2 are MNHEY and SVGAGI. CDR3 length: 13 amino acids. V was shortened by 6 bases and J by 0 bases, with 6 bases between the two germline ends. CDR3 bases: TGTGCCAGCAGCCGCGATAGCAATCAGCCCCAGCATTTT. Protein product: CASSRDSNQPQHF.

This chain uses TRBV4-2 with TRBJ1-6; 9 bases agree with TRBD1. V lost 2 bases, J lost 8 bases, and 13 bases stayed unmatched. Germline loops: CDR1 LGHNA, CDR2 YNFKEQ. The CDR3 is 18 residues long. This chain's CDR3 is CASSQNLAPGQGDSPLHF. The CDR3 coding sequence is TGTGCCAGCAGCCAAAATCTCGCCCCGGGACAGGGAGATTCACCCCTCCACTTT.

V is TRBV28 and J is TRBJ2-1; 8 bases are a match to TRBD1. Germline V gives CDR1 MDHEN, CDR2 SYDVKM. This CDR3 region has 14 residues. J gave up 9 bases and V 5 bases, and 9 bases lay outside the gene matches. The CDR3 DNA reads TGTGCCAGCAGTCCAGGACAGGGTCCCGGTGAGCAGTTCTTC. Its translation: CASSPGQGPGEQFF.

This sequence joins TRBV6-4 and TRBJ1-6, with 10 bases that match TRBD1. Germline V lookup: CDR1 MRHNA, CDR2 SNTAGT. V shed 3 bases, J shed 7 bases, and the junction held 9 bases outside the gene matches. This CDR3 comprises 17 residues. CDR3 sequence (DNA): TGTGCCAGCAGTGAAGCCGGGACAGGGGTCCCGAATTCACCCCTCCACTTT. Protein: CASSEAGTGVPNSPLHF.

V and J are TRBV19 and TRBJ2-2, with 9 bases fitting TRBD1. V dropped 7 bases and J dropped 7; count of bases not matched to a gene: 7. This CDR3 contains 14 residues. The germline V gene encodes CDR1 LNHDA and CDR2 SQIVND (reference sequence). The CDR3 DNA reads as TGTGCCAGTACCACAACAGGGGGCCACGGGGAGCTGTTTTTT. It yields the protein CASTTTGGHGELFF. Complete variable domain (other parts from reference TRBV19 and TRBJ2-2): DGGITQSPKYLFRKEGQNVTLSCEQNLNHDAMYWYRQDPGQGLRLIYYSQIVNDFQKGDIAEGYSVSREKKESFPLTVTSAQKNPTAFYLCASTTTGGHGELFFGEGSRLTVL.

The rearrangement links TRBV19 to TRBJ1-6; 10 nucleotides line up with TRBD1. CDR3 length: 17 amino acids. V was pared by 6 bases and J by 5 bases, with 10 bases of the junction left unmatched. Germline CDR1 is LNHDA and CDR2 is SQIVND (reference sequence). In nucleotides, the CDR3 is TGTGCCAGTAGCTTGCCTTTCGGACAGGGGGATAATTCACCCCTCCACTTT. Its protein product is CASSLPFGQGDNSPLHF.

The chain has TRBV3-1 (or the pseudogene TRBV3-2) and TRBJ2-3, with D possibly being TRBD2 (5 bases). The germline V and J ends were trimmed by 4 bases and 0 bases, with 17 bases remaining between them. The length of the CDR3 is 17 residues. The V gene's germline CDR1 is LGHDT and CDR2 YNNKEL (reference sequence). This chain's CDR3 is CASSLATNLYSTDTQYF. In DNA form, the CDR3 reads TGTGCCAGCAGCCTCGCGACTAACCTATATAGCACAGATACGCAGTATTTT.

This clone was observed once. The genes are TRBV28 and TRBJ1-2, with 9 bases matching TRBD1. V trimming: 4 bases; J trimming: 2 bases; junction bases outside the gene matches: 11. This CDR3 is 17 amino acids long. CDR1 is MDHEN, CDR2 SYDVKM, per germline. CDR3 nucleotides: TGTGCCAGCAGTTCCGGGACAGGGAGGATAGACAACTATGGCTACACCTTC. Its protein is CASSSGTGRIDNYGYTF.

This chain connects TRBV27 to TRBJ1-1, with D uncertain. V gave up 3 bases and J gave up 0 bases, with 8 bases separating them. The CDR3 is 14 residues long. The germline CDR1 and CDR2 sequences are MNHEY and SMNVEV (reference sequence). CDR3 residues: CASSLSRLNTEAFF. CDR3 nucleotide sequence: TGTGCCAGCAGTTTGTCGAGATTGAACACTGAAGCTTTCTTT.

The chain employs TRBV9 and TRBJ2-7; perhaps TRBD2 as D (5 bases). V was trimmed by 6 bases and J by 2 bases, leaving 9 bases between them. CDR3 length: 12 amino acids. CDR1 SGDLS and CDR2 YYNGEE come from the germline V gene. CDR3 sequence: CASKTTTYEQYF. CDR3 coding DNA: TGTGCCAGCAAGACGACTACCTACGAGCAGTACTTC.

This chain links TRBV28 with TRBJ2-7; D gene unclear. Trimming removed 1 base from V and 3 bases from J, with 4 bases in between. The CDR3 runs 12 residues. Germline CDR1 and CDR2: MDHEN and SYDVKM. CDR3 loop: CASSLSRYEQYF. CDR3 in DNA: TGTGCCAGCAGTTTATCCCGCTACGAGCAGTACTTC.

The chain joins TRBV10-1 to TRBJ2-5, with 7 bases fitting TRBD1. CDR1 is WNHNN, CDR2 SYGVQD, per germline (reference sequence). Losses at the gene ends were 6 bases for V and 5 bases for J; bases not matched to a gene: 12. The CDR3 has 15 amino acids. This chain's CDR3 is CASSAGTASLETQYF. CDR3 nucleotide sequence: TGCGCCAGCAGCGCAGGGACAGCCAGTCTGGAGACCCAGTACTTC.

The J gene is TRBJ1-6, the V gene TRBV9; TRBD1 agrees at 7 bases. Germline V gives CDR1 SGDLS, CDR2 YYNGEE. The CDR3 runs 16 residues. Trimming at V came to 4 bases and at J to 0 bases, leaving 4 bases not matched to a gene. This CDR3 reads CASSTGQISYNSPLHF. The DNA for the CDR3 is TGTGCCAGCAGCACGGGACAGATCTCCTATAATTCACCCCTCCACTTT.

The chain has TRBV20-1 and TRBJ2-7; perhaps TRBD2 as D (6 bases). V was shortened by 8 bases and J by 5 bases, with 13 bases between the two germline ends. There are 11 residues in the CDR3. Looked up from germline, CDR1 is DFQATT and CDR2 is SNEGSKA (reference sequence). The CDR3 protein is CSIRTKHEQYF. Here the CDR3 DNA reads TGCAGTATCCGGACTAAACACGAGCAGTACTTC.

This sequence joins TRBV5-1 and TRBJ2-6; D not resolved. This CDR3 comprises 15 residues. The germline V gene has CDR1 SGHRS and CDR2 YFSETQ. V lost 0 bases to trimming and J lost 2 bases, with 6 bases between them. The chain's CDR3 is CASSLVAAGANVLTF. CDR3 sequence (DNA): TGCGCCAGCAGCTTGGTTGCGGCTGGGGCCAACGTCCTGACTTTC. Full variable domain (outside the CDR3, taken from reference TRBV5-1 and TRBJ2-6): KAGVTQTPRYLIKTRGQQVTLSCSPISGHRSVSWYQQTPGQGLQFLFEYFSETQRNKGNFPGRFSGRQFSNSRSEMNVSTLELGDSALYLCASSLVAAGANVLTFGAGSRLTVL.

The rearrangement joins TRBV20-1 to TRBJ2-3, with 13 bases aligning to TRBD2. The CDR3 is 14 residues long. V gave up 3 bases and J gave up 6 bases; unmatched junction bases: 3. The V gene's germline CDR1 is DFQATT and CDR2 SNEGSKA (reference sequence). In DNA form, the CDR3 reads TGCAGTGCTAGTGGGACTAGCGGGATCGATACGCAGTATTTT. Translating it yields CSASGTSGIDTQYF.

The V call is TRBV19, the J call TRBJ1-2, with D maybe TRBD1 (6 bases). CDR3 length: 14 amino acids. Per germline, CDR1 LNHDA and CDR2 SQIVND (reference sequence). Trimming shortened V by 3 bases and J by 4 bases, and 12 bases separated the two germline ends. CDR3 bases: TGTGCCAGTAGTATCCGACAGGTTATCTATGGCTACACCTTC. It specifies CASSIRQVIYGYTF.

The chain joins TRBV5-1 to TRBJ2-7, with 12 bases identical to TRBD2. Germline lookup yields CDR1 SGHRS and CDR2 YFSETQ. The CDR3 has 14 residues. V was pared by 4 bases and J by 4 bases, with 3 bases of the junction left unmatched. CDR3 nucleotides: TGCGCCAGCAGCCGGACTAGCGGGGCGTACGAGCAGTACTTC. Translating gives CASSRTSGAYEQYF.